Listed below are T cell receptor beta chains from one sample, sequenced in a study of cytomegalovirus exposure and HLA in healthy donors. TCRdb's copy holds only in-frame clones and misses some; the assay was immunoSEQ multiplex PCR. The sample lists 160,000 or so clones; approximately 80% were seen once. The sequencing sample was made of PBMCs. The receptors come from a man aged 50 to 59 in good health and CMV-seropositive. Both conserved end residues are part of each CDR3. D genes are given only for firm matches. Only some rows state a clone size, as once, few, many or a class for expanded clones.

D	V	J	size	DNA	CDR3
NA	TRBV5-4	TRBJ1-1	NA	TGTGCCAGCAGCGGGGGGGTAAGGAGGAACACTGAAGCTTTCTTT	CASSGGVRRNTEAFF
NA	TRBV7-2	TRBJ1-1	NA	TGTGCCAGCAGACCCCAGGGAGGGGGAGGGACTGAAGCTTTCTTT	CASRPQGGGGTEAFF
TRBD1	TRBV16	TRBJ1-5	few	TGTGCCAGCAGCCAATCGAAGGGGGCCAATCAGCCCCAGCATTTT	CASSQSKGANQPQHF
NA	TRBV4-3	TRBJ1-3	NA	TGCGCCAGCGGGGTCTCCGCGGGAGACACCATATATTTT	CASGVSAGDTIYF
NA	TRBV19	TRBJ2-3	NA	TGTGCCAGTAGTATTAAGGTGGGGGCAGGAGATACGCAGTATTTT	CASSIKVGAGDTQYF
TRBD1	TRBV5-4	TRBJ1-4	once	TGTGCCAGCAGCTTGACAGGGGGAGAAAAACTGTTTTTT	CASSLTGGEKLFF
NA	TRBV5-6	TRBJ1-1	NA	TGTGCCAGCAGCTTGATAGGGGGCACTGAAGCTTTCTTT	CASSLIGGTEAFF
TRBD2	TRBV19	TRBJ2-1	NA	TGTGCCAGTATGGCAGGTCGAAAGCGGGGAAGGTTAGGAAATGAGCAGTTCTTC	CASMAGRKRGRLGNEQFF
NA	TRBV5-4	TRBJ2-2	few	TGTGCCAGCAGCTCCCCCTCCGGGGAGCTGTTTTTT	CASSSPSGELFF
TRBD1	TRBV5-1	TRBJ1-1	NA	TGCGCCAGCAGCACGGGACAGGGGGCGCAGAACACTGAAGCTTTCTTT	CASSTGQGAQNTEAFF
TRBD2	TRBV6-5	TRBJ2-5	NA	TGTGCCAGCAGTTACCCCCTAGCGGGGGTTGAGACCCAGTACTTC	CASSYPLAGVETQYF
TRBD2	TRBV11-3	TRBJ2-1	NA	TGTGCCAGCAGCGCTAGCGGGGGCTCTTACAATGAGCAGTTCTTC	CASSASGGSYNEQFF
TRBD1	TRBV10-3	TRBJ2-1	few	TGTGCCACCCGGGACAGGACACGTAACAATGAGCAGTTCTTC	CATRDRTRNNEQFF
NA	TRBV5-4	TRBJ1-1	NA	TGTGCCAGCACCTTACCCCAGGGAAACACTGAAGCTTTCTTT	CASTLPQGNTEAFF
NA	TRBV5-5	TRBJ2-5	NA	TGTGCCAGCAGCTTGAATTCCTTTAGGGGTCAAGAGACCCAGTACTTC	CASSLNSFRGQETQYF
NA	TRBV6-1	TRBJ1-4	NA	TGTGCCAGCAGTTCCGTCGAGGGCGAAAAACTGTTTTTT	CASSSVEGEKLFF
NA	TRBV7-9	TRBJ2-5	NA	TGTGCCAGCAGCTTAGCAGGGGTCCAAGAGACCCAGTACTTC	CASSLAGVQETQYF
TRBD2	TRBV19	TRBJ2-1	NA	TGTGCCAGTAGTGCGGGGACTAGCGGGGGCAATGAGCAGTTCTTC	CASSAGTSGGNEQFF
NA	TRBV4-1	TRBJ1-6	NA	TGCGCCAGCAGCCAAGGTGGCAGGGCGGTTAATTCACCCCTCCACTTT	CASSQGGRAVNSPLHF
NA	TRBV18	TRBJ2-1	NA	TGTGCCAGCTCACCCGGACAGGAGCAGTTCTTC	CASSPGQEQFF
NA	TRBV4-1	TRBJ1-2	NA	TGCGCCAGCAGCCACCGACCGGACTTCTATGGCTACACCTTC	CASSHRPDFYGYTF
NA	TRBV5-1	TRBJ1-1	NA	TGCGCCAGCAGCCCTAACAGGGATCTGAACACTGAAGCTTTCTTT	CASSPNRDLNTEAFF
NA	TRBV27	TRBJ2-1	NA	TGTGCCAGCAGCCATACGGGGTCAGAGCAGTTCTTC	CASSHTGSEQFF
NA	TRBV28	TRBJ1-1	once	TGTGCCAGCAGTTTATGGGCGGGCATGAACACTGAAGCTTTCTTT	CASSLWAGMNTEAFF
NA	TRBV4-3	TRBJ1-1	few	TGCGCCAGCAGCCACCGATGGGAGGGAGAAGCTTTCTTT	CASSHRWEGEAFF
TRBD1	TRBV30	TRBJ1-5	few	TGTGCCTGGAGTGCGGACAGGGGAATGTATCAGCCCCAGCATTTT	CAWSADRGMYQPQHF
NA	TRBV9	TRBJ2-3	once	TGTGCCAGCAGCTTCACAGAGACCACAGATACGCAGTATTTT	CASSFTETTDTQYF
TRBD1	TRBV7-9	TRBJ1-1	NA	TGTGCCAGCAGCCCCGGACAGGGCGGGAATACTGAAGCTTTCTTT	CASSPGQGGNTEAFF
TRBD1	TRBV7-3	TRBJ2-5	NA	TGTGCCAGCAGCTGGGGGGACAGGGGGCGCGGAGAGACCCAGTACTTC	CASSWGDRGRGETQYF
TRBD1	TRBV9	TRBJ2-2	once	TGTGCCAGCAGCGCGAGAGCCGGGACAGGGTTTCCCGGGGAGCTGTTTTTT	CASSARAGTGFPGELFF
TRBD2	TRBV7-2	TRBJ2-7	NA	TGTGCCAGCAGCCCCGGACTAGCGAGATACGAGCAGTACTTC	CASSPGLARYEQYF
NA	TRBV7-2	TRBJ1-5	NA	TGTGCCAGCAGCTTAGTACAGGGTAATCAGCCCCAGCATTTT	CASSLVQGNQPQHF
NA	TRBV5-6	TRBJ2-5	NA	TGTGCCAGCAGCTCACAGGGTCAAGAGACCCAGTACTTC	CASSSQGQETQYF
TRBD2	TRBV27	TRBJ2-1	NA	TGTGCCAGCAGTCCCGGGGGGGCCTACAATGAGCAGTTCTTC	CASSPGGAYNEQFF
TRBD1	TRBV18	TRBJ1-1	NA	TGTGCCAGCTCGTCCACTTTTACAGGGGGATTGAACACTGAAGCTTTCTTT	CASSSTFTGGLNTEAFF
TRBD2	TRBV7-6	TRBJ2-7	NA	TGTGCCAGCAGCTTAGCGGCGGGGGGACCCTACGAGCAGTACTTC	CASSLAAGGPYEQYF
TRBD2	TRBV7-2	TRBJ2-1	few	TGTGCCAGCAGCTTAGTTTCTAGCGGGGGTTACAATGAGCAGTTCTTC	CASSLVSSGGYNEQFF
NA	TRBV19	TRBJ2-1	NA	TGTGCCAGTAGTATTTCCCGCTACAATGAGCAGTTCTTC	CASSISRYNEQFF
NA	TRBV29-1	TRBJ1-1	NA	TGCAGCGTTGCATTGGGGGGTACGAACACTGAAGCTTTCTTT	CSVALGGTNTEAFF
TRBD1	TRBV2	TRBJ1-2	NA	TGTGCCAGCACCCGACAGGGGTCTAACTATGGCTACACCTTC	CASTRQGSNYGYTF
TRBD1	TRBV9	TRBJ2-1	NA	TGTGCCAGCAGCCTCAGGGGGCAGAGTTACAATGAGCAGTTCTTC	CASSLRGQSYNEQFF
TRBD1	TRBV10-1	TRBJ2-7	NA	TGCGCCAGCAGTGCAGGGGGCGATGGTTACGAGCAGTACTTC	CASSAGGDGYEQYF
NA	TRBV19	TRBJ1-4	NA	TGTGCCAGTAGTAAGACGGAGGGCTTAGGAAAACTGTTTTTT	CASSKTEGLGKLFF
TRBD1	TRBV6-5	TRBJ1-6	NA	TGTGCCAGCAGTTACGGGACAGGGAATTCACCCCTCCACTTT	CASSYGTGNSPLHF
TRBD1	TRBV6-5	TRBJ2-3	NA	TGTGCCAGCAGCCGGACAGGGGTCACAGATACGCAGTATTTT	CASSRTGVTDTQYF
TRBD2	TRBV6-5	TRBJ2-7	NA	TGTGCCAGCAGTTACGAGGCGGGGGGCCCCAACGAGCAGTACTTC	CASSYEAGGPNEQYF
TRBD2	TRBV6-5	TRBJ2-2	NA	TGTGCCAGCAGTCCTAGCGGGGGGGCCGCCGGGGAGCTGTTTTTT	CASSPSGGAAGELFF
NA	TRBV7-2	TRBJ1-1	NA	TGTGCCAGCAGCCCCCAACGGGGGGCTGAAGCTTTCTTT	CASSPQRGAEAFF